The clone carrying this T cell receptor (beta chain) was seen many times. No antigen is known for it. CDR1 is SGHTA, CDR2 FQGNSA, per germline. Trimming at V came to 1 base and at J to 3 bases, leaving 5 bases not matched to a gene. The CDR3 is 15 amino acids. Exclusion followed for patients with uncontrolled infection, other autoimmune disease, pregnancy or lactation. The source material, RNA transcripts, was used to amplify TCR beta CDR3 regions. HTBI primers were employed in a first-round RT-PCR of the TCR CDR3. Each CDR3 protein is one row after TCRdb ran MiXCR on the multiplex PCR reads. The table has around 570,000 distinct CDR3 sequences, just under 20% seen once. The data belong to a study of T cells in Graves' hyperthyroidism and ophthalmopathy. The study, taken as a whole, reports: Appearing also in blood were most of the thyroid clonotypes expanded above 0.001. Ophthalmopathy could be told apart from stable hyperthyroidism with a 13 V-J model.

This TCR was sampled from a man aged 35 to 55 with Graves' ophthalmopathy. Specimen: blood. The chain uses TRBV7-2 and TRBJ2-7; 8 bases agree with TRBD2. The CDR3 here is CASSLGRTSSYEQYF. CDR3 coding DNA: TGTGCCAGCAGCTTAGGGAGGACTAGCAGCTACGAGCAGTACTTC.